Given below is one T cell receptor (beta chain) in context. What antigen it recognizes has not been identified. Per-base qualities were not stored, and no clone one base away is much larger. For each ankylosing spondylitis patient, the synovial fluid sample was matched to a blood sample from that same patient. The data are from a study of CD8 T cells in ankylosing spondylitis (dated by TCRdb to 2016 to 2017). In the study overall: The study profiled T cell receptor beta repertoires in healthy donors and ankylosing spondylitis patients to find disease-linked TCR variants. Samples of peripheral blood were taken, and for ankylosing spondylitis patients, synovial fluid was collected as well. In total, the full study cohort was made up of some 110 healthy donors and about two dozen ankylosing spondylitis patients.

Findings and caveats that apply to the study as a whole: Some TCR beta motif variants had previously been reported in synovial fluid and blood of reactive arthritis patients, which suggested common disease-initiation mechanisms. A TCR beta motif of several highly homologous amino acid variants appeared characteristic of blood from ankylosing spondylitis patients. In peripheral blood, the disease-linked clones were found at relatively low frequencies and had a CD8+ phenotype. Significant enrichment of the disease-linked clones was reported in matched synovial fluid samples from ankylosing spondylitis patients.

For sequencing, an Illumina HiSeq 2500 was employed. TCR beta libraries were prepared by quantitative 5'-RACE with molecular barcodes. The authors' analysis ran thus. A new computational method based on a probabilistic model of VDJ rearrangement was used to identify disease-linked TCR variants. The public reads were reanalyzed by TCRdb: fastp trimming at Q25, MiXCR alignment, in-frame beta chains only. One record per CDR3 amino acid sequence lists the most common genes and DNA. The V and J calls were not made by the authors but by TCRdb's processing. Here the sample has about 150,000 distinct CDR3 sequences; around 42% occur a single time. 13% to 15% of the sample rests with the top ten. Including the terminal cysteine and phenylalanine, the CDR3 comprises 15 residues. Of the read, only the CDR3 DNA is kept; its 45 bases are in frame from base 1. Deletion took 3 bases off V and 0 bases off J, with a span of 9 bases between the germline ends. Reading the germline V gene gives CDR1 MRHNA and CDR2 SNTAGT.

Sequencing was done on a sample of synovial fluid, either unsorted or a sorted T cell fraction (not recorded which). This receptor was identified in a male donor with ankylosing spondylitis. The V and J genes are TRBV6-4 and TRBJ1-3, with an unclear D gene assignment. The nucleotide sequence reads TGTGCCAGCAGTGAGAGCAGCGACTCTGGAAACACCATATATTTT. Its coded protein is CASSESSDSGNTIYF.